Listed here are 19 T cell receptor beta chains from one sample, sequenced in a study of human T cells and chemical hapten exposure. Using its own MiXCR run on the RACE reads, TCRdb lists one record per CDR3 protein. The sample lists approximately 340,000 distinct CDR3 sequences; roughly 6.9% were seen once. Time point in this sample: patch test 1, 2 weeks after DPC sensitization. Treatment given: therapeutic diphenylcyclopropenone sensitization with weekly scalp DPC. This sample comprised whole blood, obtained in connection with sensitization to the hapten diphenylcyclopropenone (DPC). All receptors come from a woman aged 18-29 years with alopecia areata. Some clones in this sample may be carry-over from other donors' samples.

This clonotype was picked up a small number of times. The chain is built from TRBV7-9 and TRBJ2-7; D remains unclear. The germline CDR1 and CDR2 sequences are SEHNR and FQNEAQ (reference sequence). The CDR3 sequence is 19 residues long. With 4 bases removed from V and 4 bases from J, the gap between germline ends came to 29 bases. CDR3: CASSSNRFLGPTEIYEQYF. CDR3 nucleotides: TGTGCCAGCAGCTCTAACCGTTTCCTTGGGCCCACCGAAATTTACGAGCAGTACTTC.

This clonotype was seen a few times. The chain employs TRBV20-1 and TRBJ2-4; D is tentatively TRBD1 or TRBD2 (7 bases each). CDR1 is DFQATT, CDR2 SNEGSKA, per germline (reference sequence). Between the trimmed V and J ends, which lost 3 bases and 8 bases, there was a span of 14 bases. The length of the CDR3 is 13 residues. CDR3 sequence: CSARGGGEDIQYF. In DNA form, the CDR3 reads TGCAGTGCTAGGGGAGGGGGCGAGGACATTCAGTACTTC.

This clonotype was picked up many times. The rearrangement links TRBV5-1 to TRBJ2-3; D assignment may be TRBD1 or TRBD2 (5 bases each). In germline, CDR1 is SGHRS, CDR2 YFSETQ. CDR3 length: 14 residues. Trimming pared 1 base from V and 3 bases from J, leaving 9 bases between. The DNA for the CDR3 is TGCGCCAGCAGCTTGAAGGGGAGAACAGATACGCAGTATTTT. Protein: CASSLKGRTDTQYF.

The rearrangement links TRBV29-1 to TRBJ2-7, with TRBD1 matching 10 bases. The CDR3 is made up of 16 amino acids. The J segment lost 3 bases and the V segment lost 1 base, leaving 9 bases of the junction unmatched. Germline V gene lookup returns CDR1 SQVTM and CDR2 ANQGSEA. The CDR3 nucleotides read TGCAGCGTTGAAGGGGCCCCGGGACAGGGGAACTACGAGCAGTACTTC. As protein: CSVEGAPGQGNYEQYF.

The J gene is TRBJ2-5, the V gene TRBV5-4; 13 bases line up with TRBD2. CDR3 size: 17 residues. Germline loops: CDR1 SGHNT, CDR2 YYREEE (reference sequence). After removal of 3 bases from V and 1 base from J, the junction contained 6 bases not matched to a gene. CDR3 loop: CASSSHRTSGGQETQYF. CDR3 DNA: TGTGCCAGCAGCTCTCATCGGACTAGCGGGGGCCAAGAGACCCAGTACTTC.

This clonotype was counted between two and nine times. This chain joins TRBV5-1 and TRBJ2-5; D is possibly TRBD1 (6 bases). Germline V lookup: CDR1 SGHRS, CDR2 YFSETQ. The CDR3 contains 15 residues. Trimming removed 4 bases from V and 5 bases from J, with 18 bases in between. CDR3 bases: TGCGCCAGCAGCCTGAACAGGGATATTTCGGAGACCCAGTACTTC. Its protein is CASSLNRDISETQYF.

This chain joins TRBV4-3 and TRBJ1-2, with D unclear. The V end was cut by 0 bases, the J end by 2 bases, with 13 bases between. CDR3 length: 16 amino acids. Per germline, CDR1 LGHNA and CDR2 YSLEER. The CDR3 coding sequence is TGCGCCAGCAGCCAAGATATCACGGGCTGGAACTATGGCTACACCTTC. Amino acids: CASSQDITGWNYGYTF.

J is TRBJ1-1 and V is TRBV6-1; TRBD1 might be the D (5 bases). The CDR3 sequence is 15 residues long. Between the trimmed V and J ends, which lost 6 bases and 4 bases, there was a span of 18 bases. Per germline, CDR1 MNHNS and CDR2 SASEGT. DNA of the CDR3: TGTGCCAGCAGACTCATAGACCAGGGATTCACTGAAGCTTTCTTT. Its protein product is CASRLIDQGFTEAFF.

This clonotype was seen repeatedly, ten times or more. The chain carries TRBV9 and TRBJ2-7; weak D call: TRBD2 (5 bases). Germline V gene data show CDR1 as SGDLS and CDR2 as YYNGEE. The CDR3 has 13 residues. Trimming removed 3 bases from V and 7 bases from J, with 14 bases in between. CDR3 protein: CASSDPPGEEQYF. The CDR3 nucleotides read TGTGCCAGCAGCGACCCCCCCGGGGAGGAGCAGTACTTC.

The chain has TRBV11-3 and TRBJ2-3; TRBD2 agrees at 12 bases. The J segment lost 1 base and the V segment lost 6 bases, leaving 8 bases of the junction unmatched. Germline assignment: CDR1 SGHNT and CDR2 YENEEA. The CDR3 is made up of 17 amino acids. The CDR3 DNA reads as TGTGCCAGCAGTTTGACTAGCGGGGGTGTTGGCACAGATACGCAGTATTTT. Encoded protein: CASSLTSGGVGTDTQYF.

The genes are TRBV29-1 and TRBJ1-2; the D gene is possibly TRBD1 (5 bases). Trimming took 6 bases from V and 6 from J, leaving 17 bases between them. There are 13 residues in the CDR3. Per germline, CDR1 SQVTM and CDR2 ANQGSEA. CDR3 DNA sequence: TGCAGCGTCAATCCCTACCCGGGGGATGGCTACACCTTC. Its protein product is CSVNPYPGDGYTF.

This clonotype was found many times. The chain links TRBV12-3 or TRBV12-4 to TRBJ2-3, with TRBD2 matching over 13 bases. The junction had 4 bases not matched to a gene; V was cut back by 6 bases and J by 4 bases. This CDR3 has 15 amino acids. The CDR3 DNA follows: TGTGCCAGCAGACTACTAGCGGGGGGGCCAGATACGCAGTATTTT. Residues: CASRLLAGGPDTQYF.

This chain uses TRBV5-1 with TRBJ2-3, with 10 positions matching TRBD2. This CDR3 region has 14 residues. J lost 10 bases, V lost 1 base, and 6 bases had no gene match. Germline V CDR1 and CDR2: SGHRS, YFSETQ. CDR3 residues: CASSLFLAGAAQYF. CDR3 sequence (DNA): TGCGCCAGCAGCTTGTTTCTAGCGGGGGCGGCGCAGTATTTT.

The V call is TRBV7-2, the J call TRBJ2-4, with D perhaps matching TRBD2 (6 bases). With 4 bases removed from V and 7 bases from J, the gap between germline ends came to 11 bases. CDR1 and CDR2 from the germline V gene are SGHTA and FQGNSA. The CDR3 totals 13 residues. The DNA for the CDR3 is TGTGCCAGCAGCTGGGAGGCCCGGAACATTCAGTACTTC. It codes for CASSWEARNIQYF.

This clonotype showed up many times. V gene TRBV10-3 combines with J gene TRBJ2-6; 7 nucleotides line up with TRBD1. CDR1 and CDR2 from the germline V gene are ENHRY and SYGVKD. J was trimmed by 3 bases and V by 3 bases; bases with no gene match: 5. The CDR3 has 16 amino acids. The CDR3 nucleotides read TGTGCCATCAGTGACCCGGACAGGTATGGGGCCAACGTCCTGACTTTC. It specifies CAISDPDRYGANVLTF.

CDR3 nucleotides: TGTGCCAGCAGCTTATGGGGGGATGGGGCCAACGTCCTGACTTTC. Amino acids: CASSLWGDGANVLTF. This chain connects TRBV7-2 to TRBJ2-6; tentatively, D is TRBD2 (6 bases). Germline values: CDR1 SGHTA, CDR2 FQGNSA. V dropped 2 bases and J dropped 3 bases, with 8 bases sitting between them. This CDR3 region has 15 residues.

The CDR3 coding sequence is TGTGCCAGCGCCCGGGACAGGGGCAATCAGCCCCAGCATTTT. This codes for CASARDRGNQPQHF. V is TRBV6-1 and J is TRBJ1-5; TRBD1 matches at 9 bases. J was trimmed by 2 bases and V by 8 bases; bases with no gene match: 4. CDR3 length equals 14 residues. In germline, CDR1 is MNHNS, CDR2 SASEGT.

CDR3 nucleotide sequence: TGTGCCAGCCCGTCCGTGCGAGGGACCCCCGCGAACACCGGGGAGCTGTTTTTT. Its translation: CASPSVRGTPANTGELFF. The rearrangement uses TRBV6-2 or TRBV6-3 and TRBJ2-2, with D perhaps assigned TRBD1 or TRBD2 (5 bases each). The CDR3 runs to 18 residues. V was shortened by 8 bases and J by 0 bases, with 22 bases between the two germline ends. Germline assignment: CDR1 MNHEY and CDR2 SVGEGT.

This clonotype occurred many times. V gene TRBV11-3 combines with J gene TRBJ2-1, with TRBD2 identical over 8 bases. Germline CDR1 is SGHNT and CDR2 is YENEEA. This CDR3 region has 14 residues. Trimming cost V 5 bases and J 5 bases; bases outside gene matches: 5. The CDR3 region is CASSREGVHNEQFF. In nucleotides, the CDR3 is TGTGCCAGCAGCCGGGAGGGTGTGCACAATGAGCAGTTCTTC. The full variable domain, with the rest looked up from reference TRBV11-3 and TRBJ2-1, is EAGVVQSPRYKIIEKKQPVAFWCNPISGHNTLYWYLQNLGQGPELLIRYENEEAVDDSQLPKDRFSAERLKGVDSTLKIQPAELGDSAVYLCASSREGVHNEQFFGPGTRLTVL.